This is a list of T cell receptor beta chains from one sample in a study of blood T cell repertoires in COVID-19. This table comes from immunoSEQ multiplex PCR, and its TCRdb copy is limited to in-frame clones, with some not included. Here the sample spans around 36,000 clones, 75% to 90% being singletons. Source material: peripheral blood. Receptors were obtained from a human donor in a cohort sampled during active COVID-19. The CDR3 runs from the conserved cysteine through the conserved F or W. A D gene is named only where the DNA matches it firmly.

CTSSQEGQGVNQPQHF | TRBV1 | -
CASSLGTEYNEQFF | TRBV5-1 | -
CASRKEVNSEAFF | TRBV6-5 | -
CASSLTIRTGELFF | TRBV7-2 | -
CASSLGLAQETQYF | TRBV7-9 | TRBD2
CASSLFGQAAYEQYF | TRBV19 | TRBD1
CASSLRASGDSSYEQYF | TRBV7-8 | TRBD2
CASSPGGITEAFF | TRBV12-3/TRBV12-4 | TRBD1
CASSSGTGKYEQYF | TRBV11-3 | TRBD1
CASSPSTSGTYEQYF | TRBV18 | TRBD2
CASSVSPTGLRVTEAFF | TRBV9 | -
CASSAPGLAGNEQFF | TRBV5-4 | TRBD2
CASSDPAGKYQETQYF | TRBV9 | -
CASSPGLAGGRYQETQYF | TRBV6-6 | TRBD2